This T cell receptor beta chain was sequenced for a study of T-cell memory formation after mild COVID-19. Study details: Each donor largely had its own TCR clusters. Study observations and caveats: Contracting CD8+ clones were enriched in EMRA, CD4+ mainly in CM and EM. Cross-reactive memory seemingly joined, as some responding clones were found in pre-infection memory.

The TCR alpha and TCR beta cDNA libraries, bearing sample barcodes and UMIs, were generated by 5'RACE using constant-segment primers. From the 5' RACE reads, TCRdb called clonotypes with MiXCR, one entry per CDR3 protein. The repertoire holds 300,000 to 400,000 distinct CDR3 sequences, with 25% to 30% as singletons. Points on this clonotype: The antigen is not known.

The CDR3 spans 14 residues. V lost 2 bases and J lost 6, with 11 bases in between. Germline assignment: CDR1 SGHTA and CDR2 FQGTGA. Source material: PBMCs or a T cell subset sorted from them (not recorded which). This receptor was obtained from an adult woman who had mild COVID-19 (a few samples of this study predate the infection). Cell type and time point are not known. The rearrangement links TRBV7-3 to TRBJ1-5; D remains ambiguous. Here the CDR3 DNA reads TGTGCCAGCAGCTTAGGCACCACGGGTCAGCCCCAGCATTTT. It is translated as CASSLGTTGQPQHF.